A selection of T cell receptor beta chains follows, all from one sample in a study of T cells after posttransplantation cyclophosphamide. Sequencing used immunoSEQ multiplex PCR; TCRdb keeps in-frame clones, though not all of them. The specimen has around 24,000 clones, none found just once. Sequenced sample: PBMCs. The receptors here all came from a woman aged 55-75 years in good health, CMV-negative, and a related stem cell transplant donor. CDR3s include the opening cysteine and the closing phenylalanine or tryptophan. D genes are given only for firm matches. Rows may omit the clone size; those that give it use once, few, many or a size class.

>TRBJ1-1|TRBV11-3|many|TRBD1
TGTGCCAGCAGCTTTTCCGGGACAGGGGCGAACTTGAACACTGAAGCTTTCTTT
CASSFSGTGANLNTEAFF
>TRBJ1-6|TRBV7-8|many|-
TGTGCCAGCAGCTCACAGGTCAGCGAACCTTCACATTCACCCCTCCACTTT
CASSSQVSEPSHSPLHF
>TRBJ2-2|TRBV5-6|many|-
TGTGCCAGCAGCTTGTCAGTATCCGGGGAGCTGTTTTTT
CASSLSVSGELFF
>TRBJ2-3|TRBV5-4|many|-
TGTGCCTTTTTTCGGGAGGGGGCATTGTCTGATACGCAGTATTTT
CAFFREGALSDTQYF
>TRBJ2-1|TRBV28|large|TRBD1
TGTGCCACGTCGGGACAGGTGGACAATGAGCAGTTCTTC
CATSGQVDNEQFF
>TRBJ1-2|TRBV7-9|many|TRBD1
TGTGCCAGCAGCCGGATGGAGGGGGCGACGAACTATGGCTACACCTTC
CASSRMEGATNYGYTF
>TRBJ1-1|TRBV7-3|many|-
TGTGCCAGCAGCTCAGGACTGGGAACTGAAGCTTTCTTT
CASSSGLGTEAFF
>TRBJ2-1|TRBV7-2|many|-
TGTGCCAGCAGCTCCCCGCGCGGGGCCCGTGAGCAGTTCTTC
CASSSPRGAREQFF
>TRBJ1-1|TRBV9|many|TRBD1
TGTGCCAGCAGCTCCGGACAGGGGAGGGCTGAAGCTTTCTTT
CASSSGQGRAEAFF
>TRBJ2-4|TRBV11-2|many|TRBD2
TGTGCCAGCAGTCTATCGGGACTAACAAACATTCAGTACTTC
CASSLSGLTNIQYF
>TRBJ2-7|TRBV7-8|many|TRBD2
TGTGCCAGCAGCTTAGGGACTAGCGGGAACTCCTACGAGCAGTACTTC
CASSLGTSGNSYEQYF
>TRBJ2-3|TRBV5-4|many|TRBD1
TGTGCCAGCAGCCTGTTAGGGACAGGGGTTACCACAGATACGCAGTATTTT
CASSLLGTGVTTDTQYF
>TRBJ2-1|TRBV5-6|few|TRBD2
TGTGCCAGCAGCTCCCCACTAGCGGGGGCCTACAATGAGCAGTTCTTC
CASSSPLAGAYNEQFF
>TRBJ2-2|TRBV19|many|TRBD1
TGTGCCAGTAGGGTGACAGGGACCGGGGAGCTGTTTTTT
CASRVTGTGELFF
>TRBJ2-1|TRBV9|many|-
TGTGCCAGCAGCGTAGCACAGGATCCTTACAATGAGCAGTTCTTC
CASSVAQDPYNEQFF
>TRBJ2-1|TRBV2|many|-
TGTGCCTCTAGTCCGCGGGACTTCTCCTACAATGAGCAGTTCTTC
CASSPRDFSYNEQFF
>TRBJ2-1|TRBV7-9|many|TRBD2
TGTGCCAGCAGCCAGCCACTAGCGGGGGTAGTGTCCTACAATGAGCAGTTCTTC
CASSQPLAGVVSYNEQFF
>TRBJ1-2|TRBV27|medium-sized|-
TGTGCCAGCAGCCTAGAAGGGAGAAGGGAAATTGGCTACACCTTC
CASSLEGRREIGYTF
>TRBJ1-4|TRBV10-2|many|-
TGCGCCAGCAGTGATACTAGTAGAACTAATGAAAAACTGTTTTTT
CASSDTSRTNEKLFF
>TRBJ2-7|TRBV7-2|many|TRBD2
TGTGCCAGCAGCTTACAACTAGCGGGAGTCTCCGAGCAGTACTTC
CASSLQLAGVSEQYF
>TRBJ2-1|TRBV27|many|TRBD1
TGTGCCAGCACAACCGGGACAGGGGGCTACAATGAGCAGTTCTTC
CASTTGTGGYNEQFF
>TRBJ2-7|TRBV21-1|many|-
TGTGCCGGCCGGGACAGGAGGTACGAGCAGTACTTC
CAGRDRRYEQYF
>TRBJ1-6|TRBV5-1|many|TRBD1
TGCGCCAGCAGCCTCGGACAGGTTAATTCACCCCTCCACTTT
CASSLGQVNSPLHF
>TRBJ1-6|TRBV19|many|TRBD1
TGTGCCAGTCGCGCAGGGACAGGGGGAATATTGGATTCACCCCTCCACTTT
CASRAGTGGILDSPLHF
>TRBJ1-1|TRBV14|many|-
TGTGCCAGCAGCCAATCCCAGGGGCGGGACACTGAAGCTTTCTTT
CASSQSQGRDTEAFF
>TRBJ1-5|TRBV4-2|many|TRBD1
TGTGCCAGCAGCCTCGGACAGGGGAAGGGGCCCCAGCATTTT
CASSLGQGKGPQHF
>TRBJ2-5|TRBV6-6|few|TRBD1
TGTGCCAGCAGTTTAGGACAGGGGGTGGGAGAGACCCAGTACTTC
CASSLGQGVGETQYF
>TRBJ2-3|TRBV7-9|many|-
TGTGCCACTTCTGAGGGGGCGGGAATAGATACGCAGTATTTT
CATSEGAGIDTQYF
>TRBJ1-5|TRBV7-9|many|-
TGTGCCAGCAGCGCGGGCGGGCAGCCCCAGCATTTT
CASSAGGQPQHF
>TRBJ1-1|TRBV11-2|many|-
TGTGCCAGCAGCGGGGCGGGGATAACTGAAGCTTTCTTT
CASSGAGITEAFF
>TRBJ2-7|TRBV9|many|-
TGTGCCAGCAGCGTAGAGTCAGGGAACGCCTACGAGCAGTACTTC
CASSVESGNAYEQYF
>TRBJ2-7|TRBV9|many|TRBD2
TGTGCCAGCAGCTTAGGGGCTAGCGGGAGGTACGAGCAGTACTTC
CASSLGASGRYEQYF
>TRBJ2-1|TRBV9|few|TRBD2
TGTGCCAGCAGCGTGGGCGGGAGGCCCTACAATGAGCAGTTCTTC
CASSVGGRPYNEQFF
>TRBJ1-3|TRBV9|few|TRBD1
TGTGCCAGCAGCGCCGGACAGGGGGGGTTAGGATCTGGAAACACCATATATTTT
CASSAGQGGLGSGNTIYF
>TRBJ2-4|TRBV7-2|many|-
TGTGCCAGCAGTTCCCTCTGGGCAGCCGTGTCTAAAAACATTCAGTACTTC
CASSSLWAAVSKNIQYF
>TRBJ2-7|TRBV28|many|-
TGTGCCAGCAGTTTAGGAGGGGGCAGCGAGCAGTACTTC
CASSLGGGSEQYF
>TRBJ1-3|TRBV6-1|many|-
TGTGCCAGTCTTGTCCTTCTTAACTCTGGAAACACCATATATTTT
CASLVLLNSGNTIYF
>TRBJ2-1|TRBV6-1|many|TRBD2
TGTGCCAGCAGTGAAGGGACTAGCGGGGGGTCCTACAATGAGCAGTTCTTC
CASSEGTSGGSYNEQFF
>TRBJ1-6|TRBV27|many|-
TGTGCCAGCAGTTTTACAGGCGCCTCGGCCCTCCACTTT
CASSFTGASALHF
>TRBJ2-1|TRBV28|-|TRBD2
TGTGCCAGCAGTCTCGGGACTAACAATGAGCAGTTCTTC
CASSLGTNNEQFF
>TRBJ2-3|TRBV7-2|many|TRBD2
TGTGCCAGCAGCCGGACTAGCGGGGGCACAGATACGCAGTATTTT
CASSRTSGGTDTQYF
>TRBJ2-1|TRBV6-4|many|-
TGTGCCAGCAGTTGCCTTGATTACTACCTCACTGAGCAGTTCTTC
CASSCLDYYLTEQFF
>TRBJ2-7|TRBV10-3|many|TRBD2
TGTGCCATCAGTGAGTTTGAAACTAGCGGGATGTACGAGCAGTACTTC
CAISEFETSGMYEQYF
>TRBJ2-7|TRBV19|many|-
TGTGCCAGTAGTATCGGACAACTGGGAGAGGGGGCCTACGAGCAGTACTTC
CASSIGQLGEGAYEQYF
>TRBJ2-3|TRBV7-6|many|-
TGTGCCAGCAGCCCGCGGGGAACAGATACGCAGTATTTT
CASSPRGTDTQYF
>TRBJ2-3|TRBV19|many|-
TGTGCCAGTAGGGGCCTCCGGGATACGCAGTATTTT
CASRGLRDTQYF
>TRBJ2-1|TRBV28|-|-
TGTGCCAGCAGAGGAGAGGGCGAAACCTACAATGAGCAGTTCTTC
CASRGEGETYNEQFF
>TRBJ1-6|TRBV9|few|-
TGTGCCAGCAGCGTAGGTGTTCGGGGCTCCTATAATTCACCCCTCCACTTT
CASSVGVRGSYNSPLHF
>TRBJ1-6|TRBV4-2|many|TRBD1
TGTGCCAGCAGCCAAGATTGGAGGGCGGGAACGACAGGGGGCGATTCACCCCTCCACTTT
CASSQDWRAGTTGGDSPLHF
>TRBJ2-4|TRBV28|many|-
TGTGCCAGCGTAGGGGGTGCGGGAAACATTCAGTACTTC
CASVGGAGNIQYF
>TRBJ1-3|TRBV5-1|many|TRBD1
TGCGCCAGCAGCTCGGGACAGGGTCGAAACACCATATATTTT
CASSSGQGRNTIYF
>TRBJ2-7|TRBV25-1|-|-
TGTGCCAACAGTGAGGCAGGGGAAGGTTCCTACGAGCAGTACTTC
CANSEAGEGSYEQYF
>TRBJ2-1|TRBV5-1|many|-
TGCGCCAGCAGCTCGGGACTTGAGGTTAATGAGCAGTTCTTC
CASSSGLEVNEQFF
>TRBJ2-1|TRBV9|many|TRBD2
TGTGCCAGCAGCGTATTTGTGGGGGAGGGCCCCTACAATGAGCAGTTCTTC
CASSVFVGEGPYNEQFF
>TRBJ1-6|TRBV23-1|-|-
TGCGCCAGCAGTCAATCGAAGGTGGCTGGACAGAATAATTCACCCCTCCACTTT
CASSQSKVAGQNNSPLHF
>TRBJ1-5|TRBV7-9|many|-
TGTGCCAGCAGCACAGCACTCAATCAGCCCCAGCATTTT
CASSTALNQPQHF
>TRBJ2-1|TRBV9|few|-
TGTGCCAGCAGCGTAGTCGGAACAGGCTCCTACAATGAGCAGTTCTTC
CASSVVGTGSYNEQFF